The entry that follows covers one T cell receptor (beta chain) sequence. TCRdb fed the 5' RACE reads into MiXCR, producing one record per CDR3 protein. The sample yields more than 450,000 distinct CDR3 sequences, 20% to 25% seen once. These data are taken from a study of T cells after yellow fever vaccination. CDR3 length: 16 amino acids. V was shortened by 0 bases and J by 7 bases, with 15 bases between the two germline ends. Looked up from germline, CDR1 is MNHEY and CDR2 is SVGAGI. The receptor was derived from a man aged 18 to 35 who received the YFV17D yellow fever vaccine. The source was PBMCs, collected 20 to 25 days after the first yellow fever vaccination. The chain couples TRBV6-5 to TRBJ2-2; D is tentatively TRBD1 or TRBD2 (6 bases each). This CDR3 is CASSYSRTGRDGELFF. DNA for the CDR3: TGTGCCAGCAGTTACTCAAGAACAGGGCGGGACGGGGAGCTGTTTTTT.